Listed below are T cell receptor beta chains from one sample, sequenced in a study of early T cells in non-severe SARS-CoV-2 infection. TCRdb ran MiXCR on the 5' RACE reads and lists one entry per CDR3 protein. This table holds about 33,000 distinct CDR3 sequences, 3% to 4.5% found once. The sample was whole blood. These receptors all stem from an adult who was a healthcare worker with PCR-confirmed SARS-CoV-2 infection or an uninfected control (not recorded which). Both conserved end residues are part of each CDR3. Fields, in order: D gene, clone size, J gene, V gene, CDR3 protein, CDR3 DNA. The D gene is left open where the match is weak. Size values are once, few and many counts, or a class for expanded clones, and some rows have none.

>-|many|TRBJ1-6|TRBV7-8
CASSFSQGNNSPLHF
TGTGCCAGCAGCTTCTCGCAGGGAAATAATTCACCCCTCCACTTT
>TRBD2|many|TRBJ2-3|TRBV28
CASSYLGGAGALTDTQYF
TGTGCCAGCAGTTACTTAGGGGGAGCGGGAGCGCTGACAGATACGCAGTATTTT
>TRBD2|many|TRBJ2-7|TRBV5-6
CASSLDGLAGGLSYEQYF
TGTGCCAGCAGCCTCGACGGACTAGCGGGAGGTCTCTCCTACGAGCAGTACTTC
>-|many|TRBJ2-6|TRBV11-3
CASSSDRESVSGANVLTF
TGTGCCAGCAGCTCTGACAGAGAATCTGTTTCTGGGGCCAACGTCCTGACTTTC
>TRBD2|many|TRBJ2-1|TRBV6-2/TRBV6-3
CASSYTLGTREDEQFF
TGTGCCAGCAGTTACACTTTAGGGACTAGGGAAGATGAGCAGTTCTTC
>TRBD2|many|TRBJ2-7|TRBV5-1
CASSHSRLAGGPMSTYEQYF
TGCGCCAGCAGCCACTCCCGACTAGCGGGAGGGCCCATGTCCACCTACGAGCAGTACTTC
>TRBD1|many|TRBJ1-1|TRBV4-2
CASSQDLRGETEAFF
TGTGCCAGCAGCCAAGATCTCAGGGGGGAAACTGAAGCTTTCTTT
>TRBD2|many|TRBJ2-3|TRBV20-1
CSARGRLAFTDTQYF
TGCAGTGCTAGAGGGCGACTAGCCTTCACAGATACGCAGTATTTT
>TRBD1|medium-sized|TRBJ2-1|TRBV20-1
CSARSRQGWRDNEQFF
TGCAGTGCTAGGTCGAGACAGGGGTGGAGGGATAATGAGCAGTTCTTC
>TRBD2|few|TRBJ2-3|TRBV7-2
CASRGTSGFTDTQYF
TGTGCCAGCAGGGGGACTAGCGGGTTCACAGATACGCAGTATTTT
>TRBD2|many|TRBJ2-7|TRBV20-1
CSAPKTSGRIYEQYF
TGCAGTGCTCCTAAGACTAGCGGGAGAATTTACGAGCAGTACTTC
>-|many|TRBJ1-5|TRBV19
CASSTGHNNQPQHF
TGTGCCAGTAGTACAGGACACAACAATCAGCCCCAGCATTTT
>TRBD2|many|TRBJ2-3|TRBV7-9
CASSQRASGSDTQYF
TGTGCCAGCAGCCAGAGGGCTAGCGGGAGTGATACGCAGTATTTT
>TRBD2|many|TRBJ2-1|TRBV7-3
CASSLMGGSSYNEQFF
TGTGCCAGCAGCTTAATGGGCGGGAGCTCCTACAATGAGCAGTTCTTC
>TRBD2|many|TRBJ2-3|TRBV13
CASSLLAGETDTQYF
TGTGCCAGCAGCTTGCTAGCGGGAGAGACAGATACGCAGTATTTT
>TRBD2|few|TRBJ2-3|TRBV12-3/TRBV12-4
CASRSSGTSTDTQYF
TGTGCCAGCAGATCTAGCGGGACTAGCACAGATACGCAGTATTTT
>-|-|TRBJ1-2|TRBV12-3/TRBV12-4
CASSRTVGTNYGYTF
TGTGCCAGCAGCCGGACAGTGGGGACTAACTATGGCTACACCTTC
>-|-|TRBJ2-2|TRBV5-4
CASSLTEAGELFF
TGTGCCAGCAGCTTGACGGAGGCCGGGGAGCTGTTTTTT
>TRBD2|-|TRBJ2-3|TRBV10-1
CASSASGLAEITDTQYF
TGCGCCAGCAGTGCCTCGGGACTAGCGGAGATCACAGATACGCAGTATTTT
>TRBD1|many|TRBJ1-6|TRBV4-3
CASSQAAGGEHNSPLHF
TGCGCCAGCAGCCAAGCGGCAGGGGGCGAACATAATTCACCCCTCCACTTT
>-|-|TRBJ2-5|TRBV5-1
CASSSRTYEETQYF
TGCGCCAGCAGCTCAAGGACCTATGAAGAGACCCAGTACTTC
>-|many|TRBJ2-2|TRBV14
CASSQRPNTGELFF
TGTGCCAGCAGCCAGCGGCCGAACACCGGGGAGCTGTTTTTT
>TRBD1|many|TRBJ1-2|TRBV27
CASSLSLGQGAYGYTF
TGTGCCAGCAGTTTATCCCTCGGACAGGGAGCATATGGCTACACCTTC
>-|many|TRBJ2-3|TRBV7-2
CASSLDGATYTDTQYF
TGTGCCAGCAGCTTAGATGGCGCGACCTACACAGATACGCAGTATTTT
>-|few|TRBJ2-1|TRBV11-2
CASSLGVSVSYNEQFF
TGTGCCAGCAGCTTAGGGGTCAGCGTATCCTACAATGAGCAGTTCTTC
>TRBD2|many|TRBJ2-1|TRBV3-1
CASSQESGLAYYNEQFF
TGTGCCAGCAGCCAAGAATCGGGACTAGCGTACTACAATGAGCAGTTCTTC
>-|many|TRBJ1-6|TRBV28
CASSRGNWANSPLHF
TGTGCCAGCAGTAGGGGGAACTGGGCCAATTCACCCCTCCACTTT
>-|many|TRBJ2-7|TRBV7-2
CASSLVNRGQTPGQYF
TGTGCCAGCAGCTTAGTTAACCGAGGACAGACCCCTGGGCAGTACTTC
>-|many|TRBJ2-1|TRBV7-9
CASSFKGGPDEQFF
TGTGCCAGCAGCTTTAAGGGAGGACCCGATGAGCAGTTCTTC
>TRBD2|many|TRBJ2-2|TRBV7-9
CASRHGLAGVTGELFF
TGTGCCAGCAGGCACGGACTAGCGGGAGTCACCGGGGAGCTGTTTTTT
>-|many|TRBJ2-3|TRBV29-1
CSVEGPDTQYF
TGCAGCGTTGAGGGTCCAGATACGCAGTATTTT
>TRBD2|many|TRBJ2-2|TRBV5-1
CASRGLAENTGELFF
TGCGCCAGCAGAGGGCTAGCGGAAAACACCGGGGAGCTGTTTTTT
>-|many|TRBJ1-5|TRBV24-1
CATSVQGNQPQHF
TGTGCCACCAGTGTACAGGGCAATCAGCCCCAGCATTTT
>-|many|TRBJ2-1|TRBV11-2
CASSLGTSLDEQFF
TGTGCCAGCAGCTTGGGTACTAGCTTGGATGAGCAGTTCTTC
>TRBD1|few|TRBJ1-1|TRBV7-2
CASSVGTGMNTEAFF
TGTGCCAGCAGCGTCGGGACAGGGATGAACACTGAAGCTTTCTTT
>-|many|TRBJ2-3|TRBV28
CASSLVNTQYF
TGTGCCAGCAGTTTAGTTAATACGCAGTATTTT
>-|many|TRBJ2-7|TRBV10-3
CAISEAGSSDEQYF
TGTGCCATCAGTGAAGCCGGGAGTTCTGACGAGCAGTACTTC
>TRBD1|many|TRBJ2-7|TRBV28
CASSLWAGGAYEQYF
TGTGCCAGCAGTTTATGGGCAGGGGGCGCATACGAGCAGTACTTC
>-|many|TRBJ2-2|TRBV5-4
CASSLGGKHTGELFF
TGTGCCAGCAGCTTGGGAGGGAAACACACCGGGGAGCTGTTTTTT
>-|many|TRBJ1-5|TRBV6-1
CASSEYSNQPQHF
TGTGCCAGCAGTGAATATAGCAATCAGCCCCAGCATTTT
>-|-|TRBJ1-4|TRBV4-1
CASSLTGEKLFF
TGCGCCAGCAGCCTTACAGGGGAAAAACTGTTTTTT
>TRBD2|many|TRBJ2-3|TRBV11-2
CASSPTPTSFRDTQYF
TGTGCCAGCAGCCCCACCCCGACTAGCTTTAGGGATACGCAGTATTTT
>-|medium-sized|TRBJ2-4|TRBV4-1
CASSHAPRDDIQYF
TGCGCCAGCAGCCATGCTCCTCGGGACGACATTCAGTACTTC
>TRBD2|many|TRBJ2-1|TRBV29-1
CSGGVAGVFNEQFF
TGCAGCGGCGGGGTAGCGGGAGTGTTTAATGAGCAGTTCTTC
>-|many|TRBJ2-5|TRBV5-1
CASSSSEQGSQETQYF
TGCGCCAGCAGCTCCTCTGAGCAGGGGTCCCAAGAGACCCAGTACTTC
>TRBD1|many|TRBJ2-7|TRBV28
CASSPSDRDVREQYF
TGTGCCAGCAGCCCCTCCGACAGGGATGTACGCGAGCAGTACTTC